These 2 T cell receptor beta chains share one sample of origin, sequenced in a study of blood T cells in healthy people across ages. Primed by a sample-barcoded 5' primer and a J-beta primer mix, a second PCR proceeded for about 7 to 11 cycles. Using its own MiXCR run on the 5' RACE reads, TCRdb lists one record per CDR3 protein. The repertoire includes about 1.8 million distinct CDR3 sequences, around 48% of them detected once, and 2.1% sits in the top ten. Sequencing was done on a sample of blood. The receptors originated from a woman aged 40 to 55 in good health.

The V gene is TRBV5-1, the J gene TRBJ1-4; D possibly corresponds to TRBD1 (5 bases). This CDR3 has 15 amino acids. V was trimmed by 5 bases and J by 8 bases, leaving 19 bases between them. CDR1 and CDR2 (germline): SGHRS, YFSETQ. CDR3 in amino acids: CASRPVNVGGEKLFF. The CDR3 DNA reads TGCGCCAGCAGACCGGTTAACGTCGGGGGGGAAAAACTGTTTTTT.

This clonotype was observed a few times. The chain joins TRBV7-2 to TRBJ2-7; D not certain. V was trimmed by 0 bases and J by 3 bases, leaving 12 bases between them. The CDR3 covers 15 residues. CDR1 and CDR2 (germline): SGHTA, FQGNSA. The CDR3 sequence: CASSLARHLIYEQYF. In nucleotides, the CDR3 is TGTGCCAGCAGCTTAGCGCGGCACCTTATCTACGAGCAGTACTTC.